A single TCR beta chain is shown here with its context. The antigen it binds to is not known. No base quality information exists; no much larger clone differs at one position. The protocol used for the library was 5' RACE. Sequenced on an Illumina HiSeq 2500. A second PCR of about 7 to 12 cycles was run with a J-beta primer mix and a sample-barcoded 5' primer. A unique molecular identifier was introduced onto each TCR beta cDNA molecule by a template-switch 5' adaptor carrying 12 random nucleotides. Each sample yielded at least 3 million CDR3-containing paired-end reads. The Mint cDNA synthesis kit, primed by a TRBC-specific oligonucleotide, was used to synthesize first-strand cDNA from all RNA. Following uracil-DNA glycosylase treatment, all cDNA underwent a first 18-cycle PCR with the universal primers M1SS and BC2_uni_R. The paper's data handling went like this. Normalization of each sample was performed by random selection of 1 million high-quality reads, each carrying a distinct molecular identifier. Instead of being binned into consensus sequences, reads with shared molecular identifiers were discarded. MiTCR, run with a Q25 quality threshold and the strictest error-elimination algorithm, handled CDR3 identification, clonotype clustering and error correction. A nonparametric unseen species model with Euler transformation was used to estimate lower-bound total TCR beta diversity. TCRdb passed the public sequencing reads through fastp at Q25 and MiXCR, retaining productive beta sequences. Each record represents a unique CDR3 protein, reported with the most common genes and DNA among its rows. TCRdb's processing, not the authors', yielded these V and J calls. This sample gives under 2,000,000 distinct CDR3 sequences in total; about 50% of them show up just once. Of the sample, less than 2.5% is held by the ten largest clones.

CDR1 and CDR2 (SQVTM, ANQGSEA) derive from the germline V gene. After removal of 5 bases from V and 5 bases from J, the junction retains 2 bases not matched to a gene. From cysteine to phenylalanine, the CDR3 is 12 amino acids long. Only the CDR3 portion is preserved as DNA: 36 bases, with reading frame beginning at the first base. These data come from a study of blood T cells in healthy people across ages (dated by TCRdb to 2013 to 2016). Notes on the research overall: In model experiments, template switching captured about one uniquely barcoded TCR beta cDNA molecule for every two T cells. To avoid experimental bias, donors of different ages were spread randomly across the sequencing lanes. The donors were divided into four age groups: young (average approximately 17 years), middle-aged (roughly 42), aged (approximately 62) and long-lived (about 90). Age-related changes in TCR beta repertoire diversity were measured in the study by deep sequencing normalized with unique cDNA molecular identifiers. Using the same blood draw, the study looked at two additional independent replicas of 1 million unique cDNA reads for two donors, one aged 18 to 30 and the other aged 80 or older. General study outcomes and caveats: A strong correlation was found between observed TCR beta diversity and the percentage of naive T cells measured by flow cytometry. Conclusive comparison of naive and antigen-experienced compartments was prevented by the profiling of bulk unsorted PBMCs. Because donor CMV infection status was unknown, age-related changes in expanded clonotypes were potentially confounded. Observed TCR beta diversity per million T cells fell roughly linearly with age, and a significant reduction was already apparent by age around 40. Compared with the aged group, the long-lived group had more naive CD4+ T cells, fewer expanded clones and increased TCR diversity, suggesting age selection. Estimates of total diversity based on one million sequenced T cells were considered lower bounds and underestimates.

Donors were roughly 40 systemically healthy Caucasian individuals from Russia aged 6 to 90 years. Each donor gave ten milliliters of peripheral blood, drawn into EDTA-treated Vacutainer tubes. Ficoll-Paque density-gradient centrifugation was used to isolate PBMCs, with at least 7 million obtained per sample. Total RNA was extracted from PBMCs with Trizol reagent, with at least 6 micrograms obtained per sample. For every donor, an aliquot of PBMCs went through flow cytometry to measure the percentages of naive CD45RAhigh/CD27high T cells. The sequencing input was blood. The sequence links TRBV29-1 to TRBJ2-5; 10 bases in the middle match TRBD1. The clonotype originates from a woman aged 40 to 49 in good health. In nucleotides, the sequence is TGCAGCGTTTCGGACAGGGGGGAGACCCAGTACTTC. This translates into CSVSDRGETQYF.